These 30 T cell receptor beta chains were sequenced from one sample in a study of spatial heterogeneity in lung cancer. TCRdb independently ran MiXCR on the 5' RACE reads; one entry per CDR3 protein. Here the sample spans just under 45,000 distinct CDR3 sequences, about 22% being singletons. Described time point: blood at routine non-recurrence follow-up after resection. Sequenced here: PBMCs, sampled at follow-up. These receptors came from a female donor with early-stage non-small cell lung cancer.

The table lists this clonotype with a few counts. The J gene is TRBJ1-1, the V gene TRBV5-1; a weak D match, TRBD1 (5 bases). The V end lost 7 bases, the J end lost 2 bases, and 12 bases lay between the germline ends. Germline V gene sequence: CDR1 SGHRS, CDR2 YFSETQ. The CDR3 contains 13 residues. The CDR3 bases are TGCGCCAGCGGGGATCAGGGAAACACTGAAGCTTTCTTT. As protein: CASGDQGNTEAFF. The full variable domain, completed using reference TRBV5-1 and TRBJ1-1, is KAGVTQTPRYLIKTRGQQVTLSCSPISGHRSVSWYQQTPGQGLQFLFEYFSETQRNKGNFPGRFSGRQFSNSRSEMNVSTLELGDSALYLCASGDQGNTEAFFGQGTRLTVV.

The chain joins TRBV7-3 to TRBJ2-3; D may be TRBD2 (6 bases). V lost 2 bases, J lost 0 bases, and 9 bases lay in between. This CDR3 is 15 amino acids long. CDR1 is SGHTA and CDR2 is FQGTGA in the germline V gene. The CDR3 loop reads CASSLVGGSTDTQYF. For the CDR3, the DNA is TGTGCCAGCAGCTTAGTCGGGGGAAGCACAGATACGCAGTATTTT. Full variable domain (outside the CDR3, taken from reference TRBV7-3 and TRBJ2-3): GAGVSQTPSNKVTEKGKYVELRCDPISGHTALYWYRQSLGQGPEFLIYFQGTGAADDSGLPNDRFFAVRPEGSVSTLKIQRTERGDSAVYLCASSLVGGSTDTQYFGPGTRLTVL.

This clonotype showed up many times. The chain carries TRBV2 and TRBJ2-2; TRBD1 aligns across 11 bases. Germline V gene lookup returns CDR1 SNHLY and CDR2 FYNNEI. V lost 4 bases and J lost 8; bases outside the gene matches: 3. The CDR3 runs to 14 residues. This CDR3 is CASSGTGGQGELFF. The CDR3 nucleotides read TGTGCCAGCAGTGGGACAGGGGGCCAAGGGGAGCTGTTTTTT.

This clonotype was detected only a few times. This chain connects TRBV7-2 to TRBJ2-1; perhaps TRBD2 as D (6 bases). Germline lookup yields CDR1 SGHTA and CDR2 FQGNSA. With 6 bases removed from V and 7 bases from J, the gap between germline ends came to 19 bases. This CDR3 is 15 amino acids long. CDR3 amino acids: CASRRRGVWGNEQFF. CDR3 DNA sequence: TGTGCCAGCAGACGCCGCGGGGTATGGGGAAATGAGCAGTTCTTC.

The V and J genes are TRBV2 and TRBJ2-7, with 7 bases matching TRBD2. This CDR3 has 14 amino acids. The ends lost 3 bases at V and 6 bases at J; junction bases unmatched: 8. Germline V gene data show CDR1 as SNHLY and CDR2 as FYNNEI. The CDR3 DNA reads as TGTGCCAGCAGTGACCCCCGGACTAGAAGCGAGCAGTACGTC. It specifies CASSDPRTRSEQYV.

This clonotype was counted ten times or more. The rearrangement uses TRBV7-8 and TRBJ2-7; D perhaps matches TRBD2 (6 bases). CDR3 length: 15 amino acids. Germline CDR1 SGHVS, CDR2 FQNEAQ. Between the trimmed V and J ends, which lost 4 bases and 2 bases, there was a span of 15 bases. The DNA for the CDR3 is TGTGCCAGCAGCTCCGGTCTAGCGACAACCTACGAGCAGTACTTC. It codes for CASSSGLATTYEQYF.

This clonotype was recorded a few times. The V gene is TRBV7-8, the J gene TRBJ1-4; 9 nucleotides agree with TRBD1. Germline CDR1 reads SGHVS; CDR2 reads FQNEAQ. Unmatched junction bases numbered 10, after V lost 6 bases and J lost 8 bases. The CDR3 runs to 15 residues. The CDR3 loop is CASRGRTGAGEKLFF. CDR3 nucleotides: TGTGCCAGCAGGGGACGGACAGGGGCGGGAGAAAAACTGTTTTTT.

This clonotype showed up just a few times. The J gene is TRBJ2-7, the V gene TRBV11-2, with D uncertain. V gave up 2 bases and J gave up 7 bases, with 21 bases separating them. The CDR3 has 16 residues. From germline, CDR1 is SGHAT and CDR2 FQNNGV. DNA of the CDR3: TGTGCCAGCAGCTTACGCCGTTTTAGGGATCCGCCTGAGCAGTACGTC. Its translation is CASSLRRFRDPPEQYV.

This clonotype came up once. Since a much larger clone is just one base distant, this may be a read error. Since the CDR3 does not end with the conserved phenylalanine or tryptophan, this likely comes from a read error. This chain's CDR3 is CSVVSVLNNEQFS. The CDR3 nucleotides are TGCAGCGTTGTTTCTGTTCTGAACAATGAGCAGTTCTCC. The chain combines TRBV29-1 with TRBJ2-1; no clear D. The germline V and J ends were trimmed by 4 bases and 5 bases, with 12 bases remaining between them. Per germline, CDR1 SQVTM and CDR2 ANQGSEA. The CDR3 has 13 amino acids.

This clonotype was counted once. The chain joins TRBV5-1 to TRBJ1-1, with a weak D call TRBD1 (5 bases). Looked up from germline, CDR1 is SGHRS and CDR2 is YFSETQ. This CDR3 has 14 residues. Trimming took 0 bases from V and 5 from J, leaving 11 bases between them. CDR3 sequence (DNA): TGCGCCAGCAGCTTGGGCGAGGGGAGAACTGAAGCTTTCTTT. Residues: CASSLGEGRTEAFF.

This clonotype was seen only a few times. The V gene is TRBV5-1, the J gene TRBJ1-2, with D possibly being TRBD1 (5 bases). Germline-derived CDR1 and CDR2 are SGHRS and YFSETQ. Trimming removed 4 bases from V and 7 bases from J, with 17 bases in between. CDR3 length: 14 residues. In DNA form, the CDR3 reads TGCGCCAGCAGCCCTAAACCTATGGGGGTTGGCTACACCTTC. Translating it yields CASSPKPMGVGYTF. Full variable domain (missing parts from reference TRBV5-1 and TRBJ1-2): KAGVTQTPRYLIKTRGQQVTLSCSPISGHRSVSWYQQTPGQGLQFLFEYFSETQRNKGNFPGRFSGRQFSNSRSEMNVSTLELGDSALYLCASSPKPMGVGYTFGSGTRLTVV.

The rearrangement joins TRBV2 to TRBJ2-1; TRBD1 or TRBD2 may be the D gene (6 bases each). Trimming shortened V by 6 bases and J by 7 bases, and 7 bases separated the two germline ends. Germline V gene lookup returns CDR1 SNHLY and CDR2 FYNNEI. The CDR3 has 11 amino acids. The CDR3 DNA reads TGTGCCAGCAGAGGGGGGAATGAGCAGTTCTTC. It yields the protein CASRGGNEQFF.

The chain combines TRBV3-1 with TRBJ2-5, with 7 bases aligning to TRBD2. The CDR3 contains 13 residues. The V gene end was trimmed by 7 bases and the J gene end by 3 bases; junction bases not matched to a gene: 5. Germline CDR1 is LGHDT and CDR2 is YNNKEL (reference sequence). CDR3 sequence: CASNPGGEETQYF. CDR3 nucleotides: TGTGCCAGCAACCCGGGGGGAGAAGAGACCCAGTACTTC.

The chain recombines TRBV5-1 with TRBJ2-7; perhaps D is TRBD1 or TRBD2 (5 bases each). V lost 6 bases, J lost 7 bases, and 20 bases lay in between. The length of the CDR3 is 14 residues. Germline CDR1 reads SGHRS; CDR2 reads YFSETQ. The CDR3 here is CASNVRDPTGEQYF. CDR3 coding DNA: TGCGCCAGCAACGTCAGGGACCCTACGGGGGAGCAGTACTTC. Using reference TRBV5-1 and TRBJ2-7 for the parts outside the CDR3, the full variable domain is KAGVTQTPRYLIKTRGQQVTLSCSPISGHRSVSWYQQTPGQGLQFLFEYFSETQRNKGNFPGRFSGRQFSNSRSEMNVSTLELGDSALYLCASNVRDPTGEQYFGPGTRLTVT.

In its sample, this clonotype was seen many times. The CDR3 spells CATAQGVWAGNTIYF. The DNA of the CDR3 is TGTGCCACCGCCCAGGGAGTCTGGGCTGGAAACACCATATATTTT. The V and J genes are TRBV19 and TRBJ1-3; maybe TRBD1 (5 bases). This CDR3 is 15 amino acids long. Trimming removed 10 bases at V and 2 bases at J, with 18 bases between. Germline CDR1 LNHDA, CDR2 SQIVND (reference sequence).

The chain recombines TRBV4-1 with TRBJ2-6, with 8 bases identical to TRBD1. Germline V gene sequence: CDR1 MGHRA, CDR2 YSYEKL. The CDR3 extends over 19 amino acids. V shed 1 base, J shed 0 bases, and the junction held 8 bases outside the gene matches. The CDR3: CASSQAGRDRYSGANVLTF. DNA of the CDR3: TGCGCCAGCAGCCAAGCGGGACGGGACAGGTACTCTGGGGCCAACGTCCTGACTTTC.

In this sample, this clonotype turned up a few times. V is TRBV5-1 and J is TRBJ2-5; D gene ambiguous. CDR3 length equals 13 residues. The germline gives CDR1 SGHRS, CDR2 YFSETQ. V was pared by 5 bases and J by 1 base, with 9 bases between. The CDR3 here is CASRREVQETQYF. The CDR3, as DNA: TGCGCCAGCAGAAGGGAAGTCCAAGAGACCCAGTACTTC.

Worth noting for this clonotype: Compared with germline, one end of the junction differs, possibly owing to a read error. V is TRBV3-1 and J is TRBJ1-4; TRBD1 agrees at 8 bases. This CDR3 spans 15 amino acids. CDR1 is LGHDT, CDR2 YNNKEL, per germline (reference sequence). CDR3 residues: CAGSPTRTGPEKLFF. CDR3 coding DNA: TGTGCCGGCAGTCCAACGCGGACAGGGCCCGAAAAACTGTTTTTT.

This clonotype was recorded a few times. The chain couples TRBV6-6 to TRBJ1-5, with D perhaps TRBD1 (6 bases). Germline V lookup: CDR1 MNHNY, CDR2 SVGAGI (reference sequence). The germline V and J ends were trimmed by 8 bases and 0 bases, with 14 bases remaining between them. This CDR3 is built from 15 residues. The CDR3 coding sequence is TGTGCCAGCCGAGACCAGGGGACTAGCAATCAGCCCCAGCATTTT. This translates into CASRDQGTSNQPQHF.

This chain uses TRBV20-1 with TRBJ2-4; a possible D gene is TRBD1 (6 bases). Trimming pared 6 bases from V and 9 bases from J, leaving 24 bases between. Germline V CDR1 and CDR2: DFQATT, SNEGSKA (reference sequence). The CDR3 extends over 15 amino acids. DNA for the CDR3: TGCAGTGCCAATCGCTTTGGGGGCGGAGAAAGCATTCAGTACTTC. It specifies CSANRFGGGESIQYF.

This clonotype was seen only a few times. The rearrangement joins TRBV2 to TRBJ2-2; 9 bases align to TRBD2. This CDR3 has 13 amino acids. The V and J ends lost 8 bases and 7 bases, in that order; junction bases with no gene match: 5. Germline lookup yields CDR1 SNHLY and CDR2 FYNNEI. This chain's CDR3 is CASGGLAGGELFF. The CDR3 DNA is TGTGCCAGCGGGGGACTAGCTGGCGGGGAGCTGTTTTTT.

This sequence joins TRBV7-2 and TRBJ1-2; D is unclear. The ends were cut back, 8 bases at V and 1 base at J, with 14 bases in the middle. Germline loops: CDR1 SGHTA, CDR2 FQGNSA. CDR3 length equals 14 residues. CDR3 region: CASSLGRLNYGYTF. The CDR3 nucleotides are TGTGCCAGCTCTCTGGGGAGACTTAACTATGGCTACACCTTC.

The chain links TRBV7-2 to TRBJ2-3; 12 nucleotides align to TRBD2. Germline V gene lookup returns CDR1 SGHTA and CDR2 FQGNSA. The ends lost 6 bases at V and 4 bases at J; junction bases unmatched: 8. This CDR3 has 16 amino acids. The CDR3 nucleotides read TGTGCCAGCAGTCACCAACTAGCGGGAGGCTCAGATACGCAGTATTTT. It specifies CASSHQLAGGSDTQYF.

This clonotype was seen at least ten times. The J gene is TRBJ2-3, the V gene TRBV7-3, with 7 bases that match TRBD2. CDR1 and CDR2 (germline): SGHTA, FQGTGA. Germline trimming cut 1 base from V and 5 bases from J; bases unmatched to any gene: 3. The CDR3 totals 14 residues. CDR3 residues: CASSLSIAGDTQYF. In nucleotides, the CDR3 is TGTGCCAGCAGCTTAAGTATAGCGGGAGATACGCAGTATTTT.

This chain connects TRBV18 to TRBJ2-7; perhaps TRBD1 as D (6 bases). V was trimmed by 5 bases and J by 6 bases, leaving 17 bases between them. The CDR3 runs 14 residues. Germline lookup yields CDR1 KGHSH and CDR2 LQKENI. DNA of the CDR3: TGTGCCAGCTCATCGAACACAGGGTATTTCGAGCAGTACTTC. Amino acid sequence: CASSSNTGYFEQYF.

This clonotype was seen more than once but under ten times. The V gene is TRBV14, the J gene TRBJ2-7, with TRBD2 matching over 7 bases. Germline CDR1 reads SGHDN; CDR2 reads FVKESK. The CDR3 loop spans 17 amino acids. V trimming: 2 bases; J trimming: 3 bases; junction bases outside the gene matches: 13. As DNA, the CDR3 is TGTGCCAGCAGCCAACTCACGGCCCGTGGCGGGAGCTACGAGCAGTACTTC. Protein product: CASSQLTARGGSYEQYF.

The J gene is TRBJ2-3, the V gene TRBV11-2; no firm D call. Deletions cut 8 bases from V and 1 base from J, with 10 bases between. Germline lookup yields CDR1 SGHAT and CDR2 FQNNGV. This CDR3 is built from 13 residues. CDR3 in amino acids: CASRAQGTDTQYF. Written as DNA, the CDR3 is TGTGCCAGCCGCGCTCAGGGCACAGATACGCAGTATTTT. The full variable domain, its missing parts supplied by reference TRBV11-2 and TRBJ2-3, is EAGVAQSPRYKIIEKRQSVAFWCNPISGHATLYWYQQILGQGPKLLIQFQNNGVVDDSQLPKDRFSAERLKGVDSTLKIQPAKLEDSAVYLCASRAQGTDTQYFGPGTRLTVL.

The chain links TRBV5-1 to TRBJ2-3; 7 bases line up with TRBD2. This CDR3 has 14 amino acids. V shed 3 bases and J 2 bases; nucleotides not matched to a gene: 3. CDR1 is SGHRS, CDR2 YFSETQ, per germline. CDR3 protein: CASSSAGPTDTQYF. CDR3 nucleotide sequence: TGCGCCAGCAGCTCAGCGGGGCCCACAGATACGCAGTATTTT.

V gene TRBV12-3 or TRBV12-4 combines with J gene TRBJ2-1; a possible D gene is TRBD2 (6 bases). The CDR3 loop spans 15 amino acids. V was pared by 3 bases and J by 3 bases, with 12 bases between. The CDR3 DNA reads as TGTGCCAGCAGTTTTGTACGGGGACTCTACAATGAGCAGTTCTTC. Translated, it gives CASSFVRGLYNEQFF.

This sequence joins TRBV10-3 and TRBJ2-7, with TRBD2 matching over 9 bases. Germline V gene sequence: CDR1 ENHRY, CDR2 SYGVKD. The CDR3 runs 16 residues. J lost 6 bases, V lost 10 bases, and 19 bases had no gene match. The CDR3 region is CATEGRSSGTKGEQYF. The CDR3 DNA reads TGTGCCACCGAGGGTCGGTCTAGCGGGACTAAGGGCGAGCAGTACTTC.